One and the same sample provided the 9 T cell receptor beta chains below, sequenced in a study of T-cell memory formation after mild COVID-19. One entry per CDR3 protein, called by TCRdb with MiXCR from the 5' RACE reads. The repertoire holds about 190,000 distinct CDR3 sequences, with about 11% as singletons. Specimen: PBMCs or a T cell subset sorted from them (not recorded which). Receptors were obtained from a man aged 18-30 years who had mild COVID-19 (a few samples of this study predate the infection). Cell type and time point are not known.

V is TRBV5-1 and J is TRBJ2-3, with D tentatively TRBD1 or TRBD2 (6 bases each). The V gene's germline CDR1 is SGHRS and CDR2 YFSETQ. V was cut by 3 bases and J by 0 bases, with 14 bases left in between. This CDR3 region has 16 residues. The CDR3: CASSWGRGASTDTQYF. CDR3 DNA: TGCGCCAGCAGCTGGGGAAGGGGGGCTAGCACAGATACGCAGTATTTT. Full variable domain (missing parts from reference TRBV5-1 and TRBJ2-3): KAGVTQTPRYLIKTRGQQVTLSCSPISGHRSVSWYQQTPGQGLQFLFEYFSETQRNKGNFPGRFSGRQFSNSRSEMNVSTLELGDSALYLCASSWGRGASTDTQYFGPGTRLTVL.

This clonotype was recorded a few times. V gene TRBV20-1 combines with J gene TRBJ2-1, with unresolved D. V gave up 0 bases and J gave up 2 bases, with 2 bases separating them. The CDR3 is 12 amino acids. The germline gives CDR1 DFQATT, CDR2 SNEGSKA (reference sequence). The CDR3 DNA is TGCAGTGCTAGAGATACCTACAATGAGCAGTTCTTC. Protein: CSARDTYNEQFF.

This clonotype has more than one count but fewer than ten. For the CDR3, the DNA is TGTGCCAGCAGTTACGGGTGGGGCCTGCGTTTTAACTATGGCTACACCTTC. It is translated as CASSYGWGLRFNYGYTF. This chain joins TRBV6-5 and TRBJ1-2, with D possibly TRBD1 on 5 matching bases. CDR3 length: 17 amino acids. Trimming shortened V by 2 bases and J by 1 base, and 17 bases separated the two germline ends. Per the germline V gene, CDR1 is MNHEY and CDR2 is SVGAGI.

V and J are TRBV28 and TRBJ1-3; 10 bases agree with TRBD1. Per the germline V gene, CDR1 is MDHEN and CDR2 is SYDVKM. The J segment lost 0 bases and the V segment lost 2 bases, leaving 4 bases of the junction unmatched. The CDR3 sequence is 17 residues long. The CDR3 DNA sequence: TGTGCCAGCAGTTTAGACAGGGGGCCTCTCTCTGGAAACACCATATATTTT. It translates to CASSLDRGPLSGNTIYF.

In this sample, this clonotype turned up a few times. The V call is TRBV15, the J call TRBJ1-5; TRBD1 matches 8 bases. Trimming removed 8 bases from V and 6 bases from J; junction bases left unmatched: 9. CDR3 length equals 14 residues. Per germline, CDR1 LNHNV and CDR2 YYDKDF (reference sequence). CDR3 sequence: CATWTGTGGQPQHF. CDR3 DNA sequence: TGTGCCACCTGGACCGGGACAGGAGGTCAGCCCCAGCATTTT.

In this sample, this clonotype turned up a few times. In DNA form, the CDR3 reads TGTGCCAGCTCAGCCGGGACAGGGAAAGGACAGCCCCAGCATTTT. Translating it yields CASSAGTGKGQPQHF. The genes are TRBV18 and TRBJ1-5, with TRBD1 matching over 9 bases. The V and J ends lost 5 bases and 7 bases, in that order; junction bases with no gene match: 9. Per germline, CDR1 KGHSH and CDR2 LQKENI. The CDR3 spans 15 residues.

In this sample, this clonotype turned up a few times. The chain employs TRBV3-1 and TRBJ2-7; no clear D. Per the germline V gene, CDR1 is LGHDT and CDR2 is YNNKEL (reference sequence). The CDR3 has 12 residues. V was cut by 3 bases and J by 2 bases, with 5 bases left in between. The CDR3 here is CASSQLTYEQYF. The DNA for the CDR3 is TGTGCCAGCAGCCAGCTCACCTACGAGCAGTACTTC.

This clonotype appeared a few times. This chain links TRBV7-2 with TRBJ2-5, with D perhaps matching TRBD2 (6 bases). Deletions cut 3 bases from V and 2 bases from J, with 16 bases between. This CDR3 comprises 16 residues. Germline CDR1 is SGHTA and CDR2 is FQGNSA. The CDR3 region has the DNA TGTGCCAGCAGCTTTGGATCACGCGGGGTTCAAGAGACCCAGTACTTC. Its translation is CASSFGSRGVQETQYF.

The DNA for the CDR3 is TGCGCCAGCAGCCTCTCCACAGGGGAATTATACGAGCAGTACGTC. This gives the protein CASSLSTGELYEQYV. The chain recombines TRBV4-1 with TRBJ2-7, with TRBD1 matching 7 bases. V trimming: 4 bases; J trimming: 4 bases; junction bases outside the gene matches: 10. Germline CDR1 MGHRA, CDR2 YSYEKL. The length of the CDR3 is 15 residues.